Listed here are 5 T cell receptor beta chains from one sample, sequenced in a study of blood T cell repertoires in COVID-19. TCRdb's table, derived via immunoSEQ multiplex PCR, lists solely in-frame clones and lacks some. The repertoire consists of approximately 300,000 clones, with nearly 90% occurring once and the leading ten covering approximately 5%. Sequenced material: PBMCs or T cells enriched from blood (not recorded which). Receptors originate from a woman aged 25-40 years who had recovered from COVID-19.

This CDR3 reads CASSPQGTANYGYTF. CDR3 nucleotides: TGTGCCAGCAGTCCTCAGGGGACAGCTAACTATGGCTACACCTTC. This chain joins TRBV6-5 and TRBJ1-2; 7 nucleotides line up with TRBD1. The CDR3 runs 15 residues. J gave up 0 bases and V 5 bases, and 6 bases lay outside the gene matches. CDR1 is MNHEY, CDR2 SVGAGI, per germline.

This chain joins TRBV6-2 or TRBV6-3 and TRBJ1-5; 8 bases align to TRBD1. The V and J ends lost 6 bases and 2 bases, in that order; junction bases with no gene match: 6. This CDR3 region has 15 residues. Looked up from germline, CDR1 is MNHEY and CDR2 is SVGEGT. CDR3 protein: CASSSGQGGNQPQHF. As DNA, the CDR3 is TGTGCCAGCAGCTCCGGACAGGGAGGCAATCAGCCCCAGCATTTT.

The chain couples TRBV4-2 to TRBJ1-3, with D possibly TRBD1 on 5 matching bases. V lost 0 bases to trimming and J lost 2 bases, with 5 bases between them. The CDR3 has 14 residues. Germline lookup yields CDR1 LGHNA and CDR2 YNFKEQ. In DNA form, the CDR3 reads TGTGCCAGCAGCCAAGAACAGGCTGGAAACACCATATATTTT. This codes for CASSQEQAGNTIYF.

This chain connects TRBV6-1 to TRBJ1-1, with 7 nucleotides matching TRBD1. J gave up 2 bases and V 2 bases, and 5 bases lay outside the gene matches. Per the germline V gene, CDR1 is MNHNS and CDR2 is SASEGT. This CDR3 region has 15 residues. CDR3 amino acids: CASSERAGGNTEAFF. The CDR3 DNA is TGTGCCAGCAGTGAAAGGGCAGGGGGAAACACTGAAGCTTTCTTT.

The CDR3 sequence is CASSQSGLAGIEQFF. For the CDR3, the DNA is TGCGCCAGCAGCCAATCGGGACTAGCGGGGATTGAGCAGTTCTTC. The chain carries TRBV4-3 and TRBJ2-1; TRBD2 aligns across 13 bases. Germline-derived CDR1 and CDR2 are LGHNA and YSLEER. There are 15 residues in the CDR3. Losses at the gene ends were 2 bases for V and 9 bases for J; bases not matched to a gene: 4.